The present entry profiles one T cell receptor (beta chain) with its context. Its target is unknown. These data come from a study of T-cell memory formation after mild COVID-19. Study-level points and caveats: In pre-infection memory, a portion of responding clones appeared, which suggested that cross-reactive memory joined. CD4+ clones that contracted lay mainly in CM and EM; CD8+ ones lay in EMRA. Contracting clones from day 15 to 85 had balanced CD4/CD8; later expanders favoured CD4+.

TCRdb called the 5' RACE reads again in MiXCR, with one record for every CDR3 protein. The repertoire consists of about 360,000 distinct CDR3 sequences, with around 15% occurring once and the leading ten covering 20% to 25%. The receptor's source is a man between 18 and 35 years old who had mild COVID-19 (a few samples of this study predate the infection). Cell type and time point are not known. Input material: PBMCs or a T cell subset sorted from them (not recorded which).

CDR3 sequence: CASGLGAAFYNEQFF. For the CDR3, the DNA is TGTGCCAGCGGTTTAGGGGCAGCCTTTTACAATGAGCAGTTCTTC. The genes are TRBV11-2 and TRBJ2-1; possibly TRBD1 for D (5 bases). The CDR3 spans 15 residues. The V end was cut by 8 bases, the J end by 4 bases, with 18 bases between. CDR1 and CDR2 from the germline V gene are SGHAT and FQNNGV.